This T cell receptor beta chain appears in the sequencing data of a study of cytomegalovirus exposure and HLA in healthy donors. Primers included in the PCR were 60 Vbeta and 13 Jbeta primers. The table came from immunoSEQ multiplex PCR; TCRdb's copy has only in-frame clones and leaves some out. The sample yields 35,000 to 50,000 clones, about half seen once. Overall study results and limits: In a later analysis, V- and J-gene trimming of beta chains associated with a DCLRE1C missense variant, replicated independently.

Concerning this clone: The antigen remains unidentified.

Those who donated were healthy bone marrow donors. The ends were cut back, 0 bases at V and 3 bases at J, with 7 bases in the middle. This CDR3 has 14 residues. Germline CDR1 SGHRS, CDR2 YFSETQ. This chain links TRBV5-1 with TRBJ1-5; D gene ambiguous. What was sequenced was PBMCs. The clonotype comes from a man aged 55 to 69 in good health and CMV-seronegative. CDR3 coding DNA: TGCGCCAGCAGCTTGGACCACTACAATCAGCCCCAGCATTTT. Encoded protein: CASSLDHYNQPQHF. The whole variable domain, filled in from reference TRBV5-1 and TRBJ1-5, reads KAGVTQTPRYLIKTRGQQVTLSCSPISGHRSVSWYQQTPGQGLQFLFEYFSETQRNKGNFPGRFSGRQFSNSRSEMNVSTLELGDSALYLCASSLDHYNQPQHFGDGTRLSIL.